These 10 T cell receptor beta chains were all obtained from the same sample, sequenced in a study of sequential checkpoint blockade in melanoma. Treatment defined: randomized to nivolumab then ipilimumab (arm A) or the reverse (arm B). Profiling relied on immunoSEQ multiplex PCR, and the TCRdb table lists in-frame clones only, not all of them. The data contain thousands of clones, roughly 28% of them singletons. The sample was tumor tissue (inferred from file names), taken from a patient given nivolumab and ipilimumab in sequence. These receptors originate from a human donor with melanoma.

This clone is medium-sized by share. The chain joins TRBV11-3 to TRBJ1-1; D gene ambiguous. CDR3 length: 16 residues. Germline values: CDR1 SGHNT, CDR2 YENEEA. Trimming removed 3 bases from V and 1 base from J, with 15 bases in between. The CDR3 is CASSLGGPFGNTEAFF. CDR3 DNA sequence: TGTGCCAGCAGCTTGGGAGGTCCATTCGGGAACACTGAAGCTTTCTTT.

V usage is TRBV18 and J usage is TRBJ1-1; D gene uncertain. Germline lookup yields CDR1 KGHSH and CDR2 LQKENI. The V gene lost 2 bases and the J gene lost 1 base, with 5 bases spanning the gap. CDR3 size: 13 residues. CDR3: CASSPKGNTEAFF. The DNA for the CDR3 is TGTGCCAGCTCACCAAAGGGGAACACTGAAGCTTTCTTT. The full variable domain, completed using reference TRBV18 and TRBJ1-1, is NAGVMQNPRHLVRRRGQEARLRCSPMKGHSHVYWYRQLPEEGLKFMVYLQKENIIDESGMPKERFSAEFPKEGPSILRIQQVVRGDSAAYFCASSPKGNTEAFFGQGTRLTVV.

Many counts were recorded for this clone. CDR3 nucleotides: TGTGCCAGCAGCTTATGGTTAGGGGGCTCCTACGAGCAGTACTTC. Its protein is CASSLWLGGSYEQYF. The chain carries TRBV11-3 and TRBJ2-7; D is possibly TRBD1 (6 bases). Germline V gene lookup returns CDR1 SGHNT and CDR2 YENEEA. V was shortened by 2 bases and J by 0 bases, with 11 bases between the two germline ends. The CDR3 loop spans 15 amino acids.

The chain links TRBV5-1 to TRBJ1-6; no reliable D call. The CDR3 spans 15 residues. In germline, CDR1 is SGHRS, CDR2 YFSETQ. Trimming left V 1 base short and J 5 bases short, with 10 bases between. CDR3 nucleotides: TGCGCCAGCAGCTTGATGGCGCGGGATAATTCACCCCTCCACTTT. This translates into CASSLMARDNSPLHF.

The CDR3 protein is CASSLERLARNEQFF. In DNA form, the CDR3 reads TGTGCCAGCAGCTTAGAAAGGCTAGCCCGCAATGAGCAGTTCTTC. The rearrangement links TRBV11-3 to TRBJ2-1; maybe TRBD2 (5 bases). From germline, CDR1 is SGHNT and CDR2 YENEEA. The CDR3 runs to 15 residues. V was trimmed by 0 bases and J by 6 bases, leaving 12 bases between them.

The CDR3 region is CASGQPAGSNTGELFF. The CDR3 nucleotides are TGTGCTAGTGGCCAGCCGGCAGGATCGAACACCGGGGAGCTGTTTTTT. The chain recombines TRBV12-5 with TRBJ2-2; D remains ambiguous. The CDR3 contains 16 residues. Deletions cut 6 bases from V and 0 bases from J, with 14 bases between. Per germline, CDR1 LGHNT and CDR2 FRNRAP. Based on the CDR3 plus reference TRBV12-5 and TRBJ2-2, the full variable domain is DARVTQTPRHKVTEMGQEVTMRCQPILGHNTVFWYRQTMMQGLELLAYFRNRAPLDDSGMPKDRFSAEMPDATLATLKIQPSEPRDSAVYFCASGQPAGSNTGELFFGEGSRLTVL.

The CDR3 DNA reads TGTGCCAGCGGGACTAGCGGAACCAATGAGCAGTTCTTC. It specifies CASGTSGTNEQFF. This sequence joins TRBV6-8 and TRBJ2-1; TRBD2 agrees at 11 bases. Germline values: CDR1 MNHGY, CDR2 SAAAGT. This CDR3 spans 13 amino acids. J was trimmed by 6 bases and V by 8 bases; bases with no gene match: 3.

This clone has more than one count but fewer than ten. This rearrangement joins TRBV11-3 to TRBJ2-6; possibly TRBD2 for D (6 bases). The CDR3 has 17 residues. Germline CDR1 reads SGHNT; CDR2 reads YENEEA. Trimming stripped 1 base from V and 0 bases from J, with 10 bases between. CDR3 sequence: CASSLGSGLSGANVLTF. DNA for the CDR3: TGTGCCAGCAGCTTAGGCTCGGGACTCTCTGGGGCCAACGTCCTGACTTTC.

This clone was detected a few times. The chain carries TRBV10-3 and TRBJ1-5; weak D call: TRBD1 (5 bases). With 0 bases removed from V and 4 bases from J, the gap between germline ends came to 7 bases. This CDR3 is built from 14 residues. From germline, CDR1 is ENHRY and CDR2 SYGVKD. The chain's CDR3 is CAISESSGNQPQHF. Written as DNA, the CDR3 is TGTGCCATCAGTGAGTCTTCAGGGAATCAGCCCCAGCATTTT.

The chain has TRBV15 and TRBJ2-3, with TRBD1 matching over 9 bases. This CDR3 is 15 amino acids long. The trim removed 3 bases at V and 6 bases at J, leaving 7 bases unmatched. Germline assignment: CDR1 LNHNV and CDR2 YYDKDF (reference sequence). CDR3: CATSSGQGTLDTQYF. The DNA for the CDR3 is TGTGCCACCAGCAGCGGACAGGGGACGTTGGATACGCAGTATTTT.